The source of this TCR beta chain is a study of cytomegalovirus exposure and HLA in healthy donors. Study findings and constraints: An analysis that came later showed most CMV-associated TCR beta chains appearing HLA-restricted. Reports described diagnosis of cytomegalovirus status by the classifier as highly specific and sensitive.

The PCR employed 60 Vbeta primers together with 13 Jbeta primers. Measured with immunoSEQ multiplex PCR; TCRdb has only the in-frame clones, and not every one. The sample contains about 160,000 clones, around 80% of which appear only once. This clone was seen a single time. The antigen is undetermined. The trim removed 4 bases at V and 8 bases at J, leaving 7 bases unmatched. CDR1 is MNHNS and CDR2 is SASEGT in the germline V gene. The length of the CDR3 is 16 residues. The J gene is TRBJ2-4, the V gene TRBV6-1; 14 positions match TRBD2. This TCR was recovered from a male donor in good health and CMV-seropositive. Sequencing used PBMCs. The CDR3 here is CASSASTSGRGYIQYF. As DNA, the CDR3 is TGTGCCAGCAGTGCCTCGACTAGCGGGAGGGGGTACATTCAGTACTTC.